Below are 7 T cell receptor beta chains sequenced from a single sample in a study of blood T cells in healthy people across ages. A second PCR of 7 to 11 cycles used a sample-barcoded 5' primer and a J-beta primer mix. MiXCR, run by TCRdb on the 5' RACE reads, gives a single entry per CDR3 protein. The data show approximately 1,000,000 distinct CDR3 sequences, roughly 45% seen once. Source material: blood. Every receptor here comes from a woman aged 55-69 years in good health.

The rearrangement joins TRBV27 to TRBJ2-5; TRBD1 matches at 7 bases. From germline, CDR1 is MNHEY and CDR2 SMNVEV (reference sequence). This CDR3 spans 17 amino acids. V dropped 5 bases and J dropped 2; count of bases not matched to a gene: 14. The CDR3 bases are TGTGCCAGCAGTCCTCGCGCGGACAGGTGGGGTCAAGAGACCCAGTACTTC. This translates into CASSPRADRWGQETQYF.

Written as DNA, the CDR3 is TGTGCCTGGAGTGTATCCGGAGAGACCCAGTACTTC. This encodes CAWSVSGETQYF. The V call is TRBV30, the J call TRBJ2-5; no definite D call. Germline loops: CDR1 GTSNPN, CDR2 SVGIG (reference sequence). This CDR3 has 12 residues. With 0 bases removed from V and 4 bases from J, the gap between germline ends came to 6 bases.

This clonotype has just one count. The chain couples TRBV20-1 to TRBJ2-3; no clear D gene. Trimming pared 0 bases from V and 5 bases from J, leaving 15 bases between. CDR1 DFQATT and CDR2 SNEGSKA come from the germline V gene (reference sequence). This CDR3 is built from 15 residues. CDR3 DNA: TGCAGTGCTAGAGATCCGCTGACCGGAATAGATACGCAGTATTTT. It codes for CSARDPLTGIDTQYF.

J is TRBJ2-1 and V is TRBV29-1; 12 bases match TRBD2. The germline CDR1 and CDR2 sequences are SQVTM and ANQGSEA. The CDR3 covers 15 residues. Trimming removed 6 bases from V and 6 bases from J; junction bases left unmatched: 9. For the CDR3, the DNA is TGCAGCGTAGAGACTAGCGGGAGTTCCGGCAATGAGCAGTTCTTC. As protein: CSVETSGSSGNEQFF.

This clonotype was recorded a few times. This rearrangement joins TRBV20-1 to TRBJ1-5, with 9 bases aligning to TRBD1. The trim removed 5 bases at V and 2 bases at J, leaving 4 bases unmatched. The germline gives CDR1 DFQATT, CDR2 SNEGSKA (reference sequence). This CDR3 comprises 14 residues. CDR3: CSASTGGGNQPQHF. Here the CDR3 DNA reads TGCAGTGCTTCGACAGGGGGGGGCAATCAGCCCCAGCATTTT.

The V gene is TRBV3-1, the J gene TRBJ1-6; D uncertain. CDR1 and CDR2 from the germline V gene are LGHDT and YNNKEL (reference sequence). The length of the CDR3 is 13 residues. V dropped 4 bases and J dropped 5 bases, with 6 bases sitting between them. Here the CDR3 reads CASSRIDNSPLHF. The DNA of the CDR3 is TGTGCCAGCAGCCGAATTGATAATTCACCCCTCCACTTT.

The chain joins TRBV7-9 to TRBJ2-5, with D unclear. The CDR3 covers 14 residues. V dropped 3 bases and J dropped 1 base, with 9 bases sitting between them. The germline V gene encodes CDR1 SEHNR and CDR2 FQNEAQ (reference sequence). The CDR3 DNA reads as TGTGCCAGCAGCTTCAGGACCCTCCAAGAGACCCAGTACTTC. Residues: CASSFRTLQETQYF.